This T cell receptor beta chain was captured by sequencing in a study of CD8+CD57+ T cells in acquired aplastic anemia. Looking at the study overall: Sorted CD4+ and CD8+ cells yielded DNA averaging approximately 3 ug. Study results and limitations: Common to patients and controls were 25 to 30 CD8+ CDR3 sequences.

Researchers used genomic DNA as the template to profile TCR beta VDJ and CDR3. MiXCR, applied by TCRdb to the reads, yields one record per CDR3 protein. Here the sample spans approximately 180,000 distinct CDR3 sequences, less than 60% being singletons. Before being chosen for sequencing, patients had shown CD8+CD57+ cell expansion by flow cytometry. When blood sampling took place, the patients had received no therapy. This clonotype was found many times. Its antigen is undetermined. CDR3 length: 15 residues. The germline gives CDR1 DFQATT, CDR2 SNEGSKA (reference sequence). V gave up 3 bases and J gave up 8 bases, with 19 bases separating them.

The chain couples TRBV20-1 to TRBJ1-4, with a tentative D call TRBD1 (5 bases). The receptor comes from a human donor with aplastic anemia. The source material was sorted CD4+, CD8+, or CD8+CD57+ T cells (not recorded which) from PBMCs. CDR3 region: CSARPWGGGYEKLFF. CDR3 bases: TGCAGTGCTAGGCCCTGGGGGGGGGGATACGAAAAACTGTTTTTT.